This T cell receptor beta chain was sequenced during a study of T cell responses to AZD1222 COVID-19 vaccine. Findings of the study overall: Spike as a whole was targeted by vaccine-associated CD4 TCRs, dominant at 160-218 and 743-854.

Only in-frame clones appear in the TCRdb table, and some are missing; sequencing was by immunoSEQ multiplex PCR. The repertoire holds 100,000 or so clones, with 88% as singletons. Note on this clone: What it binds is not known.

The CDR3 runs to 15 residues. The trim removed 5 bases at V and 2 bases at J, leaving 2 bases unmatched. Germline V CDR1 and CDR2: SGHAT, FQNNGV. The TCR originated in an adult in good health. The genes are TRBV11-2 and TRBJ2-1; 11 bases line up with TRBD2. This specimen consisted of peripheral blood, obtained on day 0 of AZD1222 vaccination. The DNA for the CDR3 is TGTGCCAGCAGCCTAGCGGGAGGTCCCTACAATGAGCAGTTCTTC. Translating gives CASSLAGGPYNEQFF.